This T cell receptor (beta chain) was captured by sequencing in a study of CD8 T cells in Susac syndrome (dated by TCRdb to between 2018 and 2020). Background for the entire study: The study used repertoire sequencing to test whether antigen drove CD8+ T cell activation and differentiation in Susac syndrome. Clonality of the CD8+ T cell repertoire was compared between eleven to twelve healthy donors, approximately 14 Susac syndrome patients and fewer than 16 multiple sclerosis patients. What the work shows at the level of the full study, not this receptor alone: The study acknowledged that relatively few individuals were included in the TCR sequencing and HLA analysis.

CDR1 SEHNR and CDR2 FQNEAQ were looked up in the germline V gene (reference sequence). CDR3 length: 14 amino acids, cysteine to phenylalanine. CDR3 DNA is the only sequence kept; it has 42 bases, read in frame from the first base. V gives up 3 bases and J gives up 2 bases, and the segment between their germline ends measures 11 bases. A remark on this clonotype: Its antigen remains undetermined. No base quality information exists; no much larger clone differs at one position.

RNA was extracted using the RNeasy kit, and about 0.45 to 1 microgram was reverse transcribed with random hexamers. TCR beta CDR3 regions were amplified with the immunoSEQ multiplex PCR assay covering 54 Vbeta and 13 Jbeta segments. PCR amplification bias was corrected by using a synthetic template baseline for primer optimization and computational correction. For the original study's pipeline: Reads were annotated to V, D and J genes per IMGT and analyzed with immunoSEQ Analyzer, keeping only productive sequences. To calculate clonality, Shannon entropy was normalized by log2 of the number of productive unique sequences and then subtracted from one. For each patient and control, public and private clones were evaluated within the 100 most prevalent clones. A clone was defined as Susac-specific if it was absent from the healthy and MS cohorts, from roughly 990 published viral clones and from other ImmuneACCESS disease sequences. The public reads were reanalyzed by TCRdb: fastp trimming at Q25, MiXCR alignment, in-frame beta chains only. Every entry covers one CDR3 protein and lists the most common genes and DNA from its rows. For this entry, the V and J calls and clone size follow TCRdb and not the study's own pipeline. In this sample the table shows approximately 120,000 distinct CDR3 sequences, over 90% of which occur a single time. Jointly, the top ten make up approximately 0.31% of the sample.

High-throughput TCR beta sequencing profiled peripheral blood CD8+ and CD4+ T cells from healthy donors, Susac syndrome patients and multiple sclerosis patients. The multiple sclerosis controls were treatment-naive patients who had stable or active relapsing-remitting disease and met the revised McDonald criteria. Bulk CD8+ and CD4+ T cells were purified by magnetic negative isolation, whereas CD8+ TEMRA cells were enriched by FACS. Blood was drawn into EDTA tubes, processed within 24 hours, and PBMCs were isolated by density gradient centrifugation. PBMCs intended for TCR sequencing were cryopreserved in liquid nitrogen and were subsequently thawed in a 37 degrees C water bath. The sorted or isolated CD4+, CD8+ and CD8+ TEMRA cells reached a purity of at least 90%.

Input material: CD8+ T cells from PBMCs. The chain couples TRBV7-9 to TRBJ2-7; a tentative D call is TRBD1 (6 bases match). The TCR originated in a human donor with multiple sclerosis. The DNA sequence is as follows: TGTGCCAGCAGCTTGGGGACACGTACCTACGAGCAGTACTTC. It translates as CASSLGTRTYEQYF.